This TCR beta chain was sequenced in a study of immune heterogeneity within non-small cell lung tumors. For the study at large: With respect to histology, the tumors encompassed a handful of squamous cell carcinomas, around eleven non-squamous carcinomas and 1 not otherwise specified.

It was with 32 V and 13 J primers that multiplex PCR amplified TCR beta CDR3. TCRdb independently ran MiXCR on the multiplex PCR reads; one entry per CDR3 protein. The sample has about 15,000 distinct CDR3 sequences; 30% are singletons. Genomic DNA extracted from bulk tumor tissue served as template. A total of 600 ng was used per sample. Surgery yielded several widely spaced biopsies per primary tumor. These patients got curative surgery after being newly diagnosed with untreated non-small cell lung cancer. Donors comprised surgical patients with newly diagnosed non-small cell lung cancer, operated on with curative intent. The germline V and J ends were trimmed by 4 bases and 1 base, with 16 bases remaining between them. Germline CDR1 reads LNHDA; CDR2 reads SQIVND (reference sequence). This CDR3 is 16 amino acids long. Regarding the study as a whole: Both recurring identical dominant CDR3 beta clonotypes and site-unique high-frequency clones were observed across tumor sites within a patient.

This clonotype qualifies as medium-sized (0.01 to 0.1%). Its antigen is undetermined. The gene calls are TRBV19 and TRBJ1-1; a possible D gene is TRBD1 (6 bases). The TCR was taken from a woman between 45 and 65 years old with non-small cell lung cancer. Sequenced input: lung tumor tissue. CDR3 bases: TGTGCCAGTAGTACGGACAGCCTTAAAACGAACACTGAAGCTTTCTTT. It translates to CASSTDSLKTNTEAFF.